This T cell receptor (beta chain) was sequenced during a study of blood T cells in healthy people across ages. V was cut by 2 bases and J by 4 bases, with 13 bases left in between. The CDR3 has 15 residues. Germline CDR1 SEHNR, CDR2 FQNEAQ (reference sequence). Notes on the study in general: Nothing was known about donor CMV status, and this possibly confounded expanded clonotype changes. Estimates of total diversity, which came from one million sequenced T cells, were considered to be underestimates.

Comments on this clonotype: Antigen unknown.

For the second PCR, which ran for about 7 to 12 cycles, a sample-barcoded 5' primer and a J-beta primer mix were used. A tag from a template-switch adaptor with 12 random nucleotides marked each cDNA molecule. TCRdb itself ran the 5' RACE reads through MiXCR, one entry per CDR3 protein. Of fewer than 800,000 distinct CDR3 sequences in the sample, approximately 50% were seen once. Sequenced: blood. This TCR came from a woman in her sixties in good health. J is TRBJ2-3 and V is TRBV7-9; no definite D call. The CDR3 spells CASSLRAVPPDTQYF. The CDR3 region has the DNA TGTGCCAGCAGCTTAAGGGCAGTCCCCCCAGATACGCAGTATTTT.